A single T cell receptor beta chain is shown here with its context. Source study methods: Estimation of nucleated cell counts relied on the amplification of reference gene primers. TCRdb's copy holds only in-frame clones and misses some; the assay was immunoSEQ multiplex PCR. From that table come the V and J calls and clone size; the DNA was used to work out D and trimming. The profile shows under 200,000 clones, about 86% of them singletons. The data derive from a study of blood T cell repertoires in COVID-19. Study details: COVID-19 samples collected from the United States, Italy and Spain covered acute and convalescent phases. PBMCs, B-cell-depleted T cells, or T cells were the source of the cDNA or gDNA that made up the material.

Per the germline V gene, CDR1 is SGHRS and CDR2 is YFSETQ. The CDR3 totals 16 residues. After removal of 2 bases from V and 5 bases from J, the junction contained 9 bases not matched to a gene. Material: peripheral blood. This chain connects TRBV5-1 to TRBJ2-5; TRBD1 agrees at 10 bases. This TCR came from a human donor with acute or convalescent COVID-19. The donor label of this sample is uncertain. In nucleotides, the CDR3 is TGCGCCAGCAGCTTAGACCGACAGGGGGCCGGGGAGACCCAGTACTTC. Protein: CASSLDRQGAGETQYF.